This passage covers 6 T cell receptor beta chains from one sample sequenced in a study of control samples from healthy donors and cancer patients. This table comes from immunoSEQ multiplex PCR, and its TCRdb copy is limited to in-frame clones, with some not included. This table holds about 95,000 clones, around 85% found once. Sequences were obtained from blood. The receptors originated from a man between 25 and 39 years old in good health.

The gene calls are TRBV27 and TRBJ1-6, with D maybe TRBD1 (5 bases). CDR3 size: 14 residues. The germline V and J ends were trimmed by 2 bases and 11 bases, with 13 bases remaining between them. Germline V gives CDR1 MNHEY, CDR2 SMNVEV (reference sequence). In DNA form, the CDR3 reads TGTGCCAGCAGTTTAAGGTCGGGGGGAACACCCCTCCACTTT. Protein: CASSLRSGGTPLHF.

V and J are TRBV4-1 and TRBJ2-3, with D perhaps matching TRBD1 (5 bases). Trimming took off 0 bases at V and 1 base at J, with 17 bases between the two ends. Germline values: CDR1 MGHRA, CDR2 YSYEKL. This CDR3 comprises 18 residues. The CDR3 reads CASSQDNRLGPGTDTQYF. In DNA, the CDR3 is TGCGCCAGCAGCCAAGATAACAGGCTAGGACCCGGCACAGATACGCAGTATTTT.

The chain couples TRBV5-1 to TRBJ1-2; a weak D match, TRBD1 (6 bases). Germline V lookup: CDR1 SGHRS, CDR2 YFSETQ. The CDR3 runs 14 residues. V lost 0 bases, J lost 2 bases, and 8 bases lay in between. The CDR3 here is CASSLGGQNYGYTF. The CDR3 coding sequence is TGCGCCAGCAGCTTGGGAGGACAGAACTATGGCTACACCTTC.

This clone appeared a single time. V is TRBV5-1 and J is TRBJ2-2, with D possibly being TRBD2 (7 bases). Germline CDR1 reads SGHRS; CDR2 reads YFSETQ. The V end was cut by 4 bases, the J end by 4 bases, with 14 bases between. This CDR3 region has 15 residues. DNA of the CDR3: TGCGCCAGCAGCGGTGGGGGGGGCCCCACCGGGGAGCTGTTTTTT. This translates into CASSGGGGPTGELFF.

CDR3 sequence reads: CASSSDVNSGNTIYF. The CDR3 DNA is TGTGCCAGCAGCTCGGACGTTAACTCTGGAAACACCATATATTTT. The chain recombines TRBV5-4 with TRBJ1-3, with no clear D. The CDR3 is made up of 15 amino acids. Germline CDR1 and CDR2: SGHNT and YYREEE (reference sequence). Trimming pared 3 bases from V and 0 bases from J, leaving 10 bases between.

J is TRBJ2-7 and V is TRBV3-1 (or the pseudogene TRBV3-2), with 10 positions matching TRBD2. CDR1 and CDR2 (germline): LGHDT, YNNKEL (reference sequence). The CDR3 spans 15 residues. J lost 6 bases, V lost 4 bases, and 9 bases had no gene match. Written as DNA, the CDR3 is TGTGCCAGCAGCCGTTGGGCTAGCGGGGGTGGCGAGCAGTACTTC. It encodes CASSRWASGGGEQYF.